Each of the 2 T cell receptor beta chains below was sequenced from the same sample in a study of CD8+ T cells in alopecia areata. RNA extraction and reverse transcription yielded cDNA as sequencing template. Using immunoSEQ multiplex PCR, the repertoire was profiled, and TCRdb retains in-frame clones only, with some absent. This sample has 150,000 or so clones, with under 60% found just once. The input for sequencing was CD8+ T cells sorted from blood, taken at week 0. The receptors stem from a human donor with alopecia areata.

DNA for the CDR3: TGTGCCAGCAGCTTGGATCCCTATGGCTACACCTTC. It encodes CASSLDPYGYTF. The V and J genes are TRBV5-6 and TRBJ1-2; no clear D. CDR1 is SGHDT, CDR2 YYEEEE, per germline. Trimming removed 0 bases at V and 4 bases at J, with 4 bases between. The length of the CDR3 is 12 residues.

This clone has more than one count but fewer than ten. The chain recombines TRBV4-3 with TRBJ1-5; TRBD1 matches at 7 bases. V trimming: 0 bases; J trimming: 2 bases; junction bases outside the gene matches: 1. Per the germline V gene, CDR1 is LGHNA and CDR2 is YSLEER. The length of the CDR3 is 15 residues. In DNA, the CDR3 is TGCGCCAGCAGCCAAGATACAGGGGGCAATCAGCCCCAGCATTTT. As protein: CASSQDTGGNQPQHF.